This TCR beta chain stems from a study of cytomegalovirus exposure and HLA in healthy donors (TCRdb year 2017). For context, the study as a whole: According to an earlier analysis of a few hundred of the donors, some 180 million T cells yielded 90 million to 130 million unique TCR beta sequences and approximately 280 Gb of sequence data. In addition to the first cohort of approximately 670 subjects, a separate validation cohort of 100 to 150 different subjects was used. HLA typing covered class I and class II loci at four-digit resolution. Among the approximately 400 genotyped donors, about 85% belonged to the genetic ancestry cluster associated with self-reported Caucasian donors. The T cell repertoires of some 670 subjects were profiled by immunosequencing and related to cytomegalovirus serostatus. To predict cytomegalovirus infection status, the study brought together high-throughput TCR immunosequencing, statistical association of individual TCRs with disease status, and machine learning. All discovery cohort repertoires had been generated on a single sequencing platform. Among about 360 genotyped donors of the cohort, an average of around 240,000 unique TCR beta nucleotide sequences were sequenced per donor, roughly 20% of them non-productive. In a later genetic analysis, genome-wide SNP genotypes for about 55% of the roughly 670 donors were used, and that subset was treated as a discovery cohort. A later analysis re-examined previously published TCR beta repertoires from hundreds of donors and added high-resolution HLA genotyping to investigate patterns of TCR occurrence. An early release covering around 630 HLA-typed donors comprised 250 to 350 gigabases of sequencing data and tens of millions of unique TCR sequences. Donor age, sex, ethnicity and CMV serostatus were compiled together with the repertoire data. Because of strong linkage in the cohort, roughly five DR-DQ haplotypes were treated as single units for association and clustering. An earlier analysis of around 580 of the donors used high-throughput TCR beta sequencing to judge whether each TCR beta V gene segment behaved as functional or pseudogenic. The study aimed to test whether cataloging public T cell receptors could reveal signatures of past pathogen exposure. Rather than drawing on any new phenotypic data, the later analysis identified candidate immune exposures from TCR beta sequences and the way those sequences occurred across donors. The number of donors typed differed by locus, with 629-630 for A, B, C, DRB1 and DQB1, more than 500 for DQA1, under 610 for DPA1, and over 400 for DPB1. Summary of the overall study and its limitations: While some public TCRs were present in many individuals, most TCR sequences turned up only very rarely across donors. In a later analysis, HLA-associated TCR beta chains were found to be more clonally expanded and to have lower generation probabilities than equally common non-associated chains. Sequencing depth was assumed to be roughly uniform across donors in the presence/absence analyses, though that assumption may not hold. A group of highly shared sequence variants was considered likely to be a technical artifact of the sequencing pipeline. Because counts were too low, roughly 18 rarely observed V segments, including chromosome 9 orphons, were left out of the earlier analysis of 587 of the donors. When HLA alleles, especially DR and DQ, strongly co-occurred, TCR associations were difficult to assign to individual alleles. In a later analysis, most CMV-associated TCR beta chains were found to appear HLA-restricted, with HLA associations seemingly driven largely by CMV exposure. The study gave a list of 150 to 200 TCR beta chains associated with cytomegalovirus. In vitro tests confirmed that three of the cytomegalovirus-associated TCR beta chains recognize cytomegalovirus antigens. HLA typing was unavailable for some donors at each locus, so association tests used only the typed subset. A later genetic analysis associated a missense DCLRE1C variant with V-gene and J-gene trimming of TCR beta chains, and an independent cohort replicated the association. Immune exposure information for the cohort was limited to CMV serostatus. The authors suggested that the approach could potentially be generalized to other disease states and immunological phenotypes. This cohort had only TCR beta chains sequenced, and the lack of alpha or paired-chain data limited which features could be detected. In a later analysis, the rate of TCR association differed among HLA loci, with DRB1 alleles having the most associated TCRs and HLA-C alleles having the fewest. According to a later analysis, parvovirus B19, influenza, CMV and Epstein-Barr virus appeared linked to several top co-occurrence clusters. The classifier was reported to diagnose cytomegalovirus status with high specificity and sensitivity in both the original cohort and the validation cohort. In an earlier analysis of about 550 of the donors, most TCR beta V segments were observed in productive rearrangements about 87% or about 30% of the time, broadly matching IMGT annotations. A further reported finding was that TCR beta sequences accurately predicted the HLA-A and HLA-B alleles for most subjects in the first cohort. Some IMGT-functional V segments, including TRBV6-2 and TRBV6-3, could not be distinguished by the 87-base-pair reads and were therefore excluded. A later analysis associated 15,000 to 20,000 TCR beta sequences with specific HLA alleles at a false discovery rate of 0.05. Compared with the approximately 670-donor mean, donors in an Asian-associated ancestry cluster had fewer N-insertions in productive TCRs, according to a later genetic analysis. Linkage disequilibrium might explain the correlated functional status among segregating V segments, but an unknown experimental factor could not be excluded.

Notes on this clone: What antigen it recognizes has not been identified. No qualities accompany the bases; no much larger clone lies one base away.

The library relied on the immunoSEQ multiplex PCR assay. The multiplex PCR relied on a mix of 60 forward primers for TCR Vbeta segments and 13 reverse primers for TCR Jbeta segments. The CDR3 region of rearranged TCR beta genes was amplified from genomic DNA by a multiplex PCR assay. The amplified TCR beta libraries were sequenced on the Illumina HiSeq System as 87-base-pair reads. The source study handled its data this way. A later analysis tallied tens of millions of unique TCR beta chains across the roughly 610 repertoires, and approximately 12 million of those chains were shared by two or more donors. To remove PCR and sequencing errors, raw reads were error-corrected and collapsed into unique sequences using a nearest-neighbor algorithm that merged closely related sequences. V, D and J gene segments were assigned by aligning CDR3 sequences to IMGT reference sequences. Each retained sequence needed at least a six-nucleotide match to both a V gene segment and a J gene segment. Rearrangements were classified as productive when the CDR3 lacked stop codons and remained in frame with V and J, and all other rearrangements were classified as non-productive. CDR3 was defined by IMGT convention, running from the second conserved V-encoded cysteine to the conserved J-encoded phenylalanine. The earlier analysis of 550 to 650 of the donors excluded any sequence lacking an unambiguous match to a single V gene segment. An earlier analysis of a few hundred of the donors called V segments functional above 56.7% productive rearrangements and segregating when the between-donor standard deviation exceeded 5%. A statistical classification framework was built to diagnose cytomegalovirus status from the catalog of TCR beta chain sequences. In a later analysis, V and J genes were assigned by comparing TCR nucleotide sequences against IMGT/GENE-DB human TR gene sequences. A later analysis assigned CDR3 sequences and most-parsimonious VDJ recombination scenarios with the TCRdist pipeline. In a later analysis, every TCR beta chain was defined by the combination of its CDR3 amino acid sequence and its V-gene family, and reads without a unique V-gene family were dropped. To address suspected cross-contamination and a sequencing artifact, a later analysis removed roughly 640 highly shared, low-generation-probability nucleotide sequences. For each public chain, a later analysis derived a clonal expansion index from normalized ranks of inferred template counts within each repertoire. In a later analysis, generation probabilities were computed with a VDJ recombination model fitted to out-of-frame rearrangements, and the resulting probabilities were checked against IGoR. A later analysis scored TCR-TCR, TCR-HLA and TCR-CMV co-occurrence with hypergeometric tests, applying a repertoire-size bias correction to TCR pairs. A later analysis estimated false discovery rates by permuting HLA or CMV assignments 20 times. In a later analysis, co-occurring TCRs were grouped with DBSCAN, and TCRdist sequence similarity was added when clustering was performed within HLA-allele-positive subsets. For co-occurrence clustering, repertoires with fewer than 30,000 or more than 120,000 public chains were excluded, along with four to six repertoires with anomalous nucleotide sharing. The clones in this table, taken by TCRdb from immuneACCESS, are in-frame only. Not every clone is retained; where verified, under half of the shortfall comes from an unresolved V gene, and the cause of the rest is unknown. V and J calls and clone size are copied from that table; D and trimming were computed from the DNA. Recorded for this sample are 170,000 or so clones; about three quarters of them occurred a single time. Together, the top ten hold roughly 1.4% of the sample.

The CDR3, cysteine through phenylalanine, is 14 amino acids long. The only DNA kept is the CDR3, 42 bases in frame from the first base. The germline V gene (reference sequence) sets CDR1 to MNHEY and CDR2 to SMNVEV. V sheds 0 bases and J sheds 2 bases, leaving 8 bases between their ends. In total, about 650 healthy bone marrow donors made up the cohort. At the time of sampling, all cohort members were nominally healthy, though unrecorded immune exposures were likely present. The donor was CMV seropositive and belonged to the group of around 300 seropositive cohort members. Every donor gave a peripheral blood sample, and the peripheral blood mononuclear cells from that sample were used for TCR beta sequencing. Genomic DNA extraction from the blood cell samples was performed with the Qiagen DNeasy Blood Extraction Kit.

The receptor's source is a woman in her twenties or thirties in good health and CMV-seropositive. Sample: PBMCs. This sequence uses TRBV27 and TRBJ2-7, with TRBD1 as a weak D call on 6 bases. DNA sequence: TGTGCCAGCAGTTTATCGCGACAGGCCTACGAGCAGTACTTC. Translated, this is CASSLSRQAYEQYF.